The 9 T cell receptor beta chains below were found in one sample sequenced in a study of regulatory T cells in long-lasting Graves disease. Both iRepertoire HTBI primers and Arm-PCR of CDR3 regions were used to build the TCR beta libraries. TCRdb used MiXCR to reprocess the multiplex PCR reads, holding one entry per CDR3 protein. The sample consists of approximately 400,000 distinct CDR3 sequences, just under 15% of them appearing once. Time point defined: newly diagnosed GD, antithyroid drugs for less than 3 months. Extracted RNA from PBMCs served as the source of the TCR library. These data were also reused for a study on T cells in Graves' hyperthyroidism and ophthalmopathy.

This material consisted of peripheral blood mononuclear cells (PBMCs), taken at new diagnosis, from a patient treated with antithyroid drugs. These TCRs come from a woman aged 30 to 39 with Graves disease.

This clonotype was detected ten times or more. J is TRBJ1-1 and V is TRBV3-1, with a tentative D call TRBD1 (5 bases). The CDR3 runs 14 residues. CDR1 and CDR2 from the germline V gene are LGHDT and YNNKEL (reference sequence). V was trimmed by 6 bases and J by 6 bases, leaving 17 bases between them. CDR3 sequence reads: CASSQGDPVAEAFF. CDR3 coding DNA: TGTGCCAGCAGTCAGGGCGATCCAGTAGCTGAAGCTTTCTTT.

This clonotype was counted ten times or more. The CDR3 loop is CASSHATEAFF. CDR3 in DNA: TGTGCCAGCAGCCACGCGACTGAAGCTTTCTTT. This chain links TRBV3-1 with TRBJ1-1; D gene uncertain. This CDR3 region has 11 residues. V was shortened by 3 bases and J by 5 bases, with 4 bases between the two germline ends. Germline CDR1 reads LGHDT; CDR2 reads YNNKEL (reference sequence).

This rearrangement joins TRBV3-1 to TRBJ2-1, with TRBD1 identical over 8 bases. The CDR3 totals 14 residues. Germline-derived CDR1 and CDR2 are LGHDT and YNNKEL (reference sequence). Trimming cost V 3 bases and J 10 bases; bases outside gene matches: 8. CDR3 in amino acids: CASSQGTGGYEQFF. DNA for the CDR3: TGTGCCAGCAGCCAGGGGACAGGTGGTTACGAGCAGTTCTTC.

This clonotype occurred many times. CDR3 DNA: TGTGCCAGCAGGCCGGGCCTTACCTACGAGCAGTACTTC. Amino acid sequence: CASRPGLTYEQYF. This chain links TRBV7-9 with TRBJ2-7; D is uncertain. This CDR3 contains 13 residues. CDR1 and CDR2 (germline): SEHNR, FQNEAQ (reference sequence). V lost 6 bases to trimming and J lost 2 bases, with 11 bases between them.

This chain joins TRBV20-1 and TRBJ2-2, with 16 nucleotides matching TRBD2. The germline gives CDR1 DFQATT, CDR2 SNEGSKA (reference sequence). The J segment lost 3 bases and the V segment lost 5 bases, leaving 6 bases of the junction unmatched. The CDR3 length is 17 residues. CDR3 sequence: CSAWGTSGRGDTGELFF. The CDR3 nucleotides read TGCAGTGCTTGGGGGACTAGCGGGAGGGGGGACACCGGGGAGCTGTTTTTT.

The chain joins TRBV19 to TRBJ1-5, with D perhaps matching TRBD1 (6 bases). Trimming stripped 6 bases from V and 5 bases from J, with 14 bases between. Looked up from germline, CDR1 is LNHDA and CDR2 is SQIVND (reference sequence). CDR3 length equals 14 residues. This CDR3 reads CASSDHGGDQPQHF. The CDR3 DNA reads TGTGCCAGTAGCGACCATGGGGGCGATCAGCCCCAGCATTTT.

This clonotype was counted many times. The chain is built from TRBV11-2 and TRBJ2-7, with 7 nucleotides matching TRBD1. The CDR3 loop spans 14 amino acids. Germline CDR1 reads SGHAT; CDR2 reads FQNNGV. J lost 6 bases, V lost 1 base, and 6 bases had no gene match. CDR3 loop: CASSLVTGVGEQYF. CDR3 bases: TGTGCCAGCAGCTTAGTAACAGGGGTGGGCGAGCAGTACTTC.

This clonotype showed up many times. The chain uses TRBV4-1 and TRBJ1-1; TRBD1 matches 8 bases. Per the germline V gene, CDR1 is MGHRA and CDR2 is YSYEKL. J lost 5 bases, V lost 0 bases, and 5 bases had no gene match. The CDR3 covers 15 residues. This chain's CDR3 is CASSQERTGRTEAFF. The CDR3 region has the DNA TGCGCCAGCAGCCAAGAGAGGACAGGGAGGACTGAAGCTTTCTTT.

This clonotype was seen at least ten times. Here the CDR3 reads CASSPLAQSSYNEQFF. In DNA, the CDR3 is TGTGCCAGCAGCCCACTAGCACAGAGCTCCTACAATGAGCAGTTCTTC. The genes are TRBV3-1 and TRBJ2-1; D perhaps matches TRBD2 (6 bases). The CDR3 consists of 16 residues. Looked up from germline, CDR1 is LGHDT and CDR2 is YNNKEL (reference sequence). The V and J ends lost 4 bases and 0 bases respectively, with 13 bases between them.